The T cell receptor (beta chain) described here comes from a study of cytomegalovirus exposure and HLA in healthy donors. Generated by immunoSEQ multiplex PCR, the TCRdb table keeps only in-frame clones and is missing some. The sample lists approximately 300,000 clones; more than 80% were seen once. With respect to this clone: Its antigen remains unidentified. At the DNA level, this CDR3 is encoded by other sequences in the same sample as well.

General observations from the study: In the approximately 130 validation repertoires, 85% to 95% of cluster scores exceeded 0, per a later analysis.

The study drew the donors from its approximately 110-subject validation cohort, separate from the roughly 700-subject first cohort. This receptor was obtained from a woman between 18 and 29 years old in good health and CMV-seronegative. The sequenced sample consisted of PBMCs.

As DNA, the CDR3 is TGCAGCGTTGCCGGCGGGAGCCCTGATACGCAGTATTTT. Its protein is CSVAGGSPDTQYF. The chain is built from TRBV29-1 and TRBJ2-3; 7 bases map to TRBD2. The trim removed 4 bases at V and 6 bases at J, leaving 7 bases unmatched. This CDR3 is built from 13 residues. CDR1 and CDR2 from the germline V gene are SQVTM and ANQGSEA.